A single sample gave rise to the 28 T cell receptor beta chains below, sequenced in a study of T cell repertoires in cytomegalovirus infection. TCRdb reprocessed the reads with MiXCR, giving one entry per CDR3 protein. The sample includes fewer than 900,000 distinct CDR3 sequences, around 29% of them seen just once. These receptors lack a known antigen. The sequencing here drew on cultured CD8+ T cells from PBMCs, taken from culture after CMV antigen stimulation. These receptors came from a human donor in good health (CMV status not recorded). Some clones in this sample may be carry-over from other donors' samples.

This clonotype was counted ten times or more. The chain uses TRBV10-3 and TRBJ1-5; maybe TRBD1 (6 bases). The germline gives CDR1 ENHRY, CDR2 SYGVKD. The CDR3 has 13 residues. Trimming cost V 7 bases and J 11 bases, with 18 bases left between them. The chain's CDR3 is CAITGGRGETQHF. Here the CDR3 DNA reads TGTGCCATCACGGGGGGGCGCGGAGAAACCCAGCATTTT.

The chain uses TRBV5-3 and TRBJ2-3, with 7 bases identical to TRBD1. TRBV5-3 counts as an open reading frame of uncertain function. The length of the CDR3 is 17 residues. V lost 8 bases, J lost 2 bases, and 17 bases stayed unmatched. The CDR3 spells CASRQEVGTAATDTQYF. The CDR3 region has the DNA TGTGCCAGCAGACAAGAAGTTGGGACAGCCGCCACAGATACGCAGTATTTT.

This clonotype was observed a handful of times. The chain is built from TRBV28 and TRBJ2-5; 10 nucleotides agree with TRBD1. V lost 5 bases to trimming and J lost 4 bases; unmatched junction nucleotides: 4. This CDR3 comprises 14 residues. In germline, CDR1 is MDHEN, CDR2 SYDVKM. CDR3 coding DNA: TGTGCCAGCAGTCCGAGGGACAGGGGAGAGACCCAGTACTTC. The encoded protein is CASSPRDRGETQYF.

The table lists this clonotype with many counts. The chain couples TRBV7-8 to TRBJ1-2; 9 positions match TRBD1. V lost 1 base to trimming and J lost 8 bases; unmatched junction nucleotides: 20. Germline V gene data show CDR1 as SGHVS and CDR2 as FQNEAQ. This CDR3 spans 19 amino acids. CDR3 DNA: TGTGCCAGCAGCTTAGTGCCCTCTCTGGGACAGGGAGGCCCTGGGGGCTACACCTTC. Its translation: CASSLVPSLGQGGPGGYTF.

V is TRBV29-1 and J is TRBJ2-3; TRBD1 matches at 12 bases. CDR1 is SQVTM and CDR2 is ANQGSEA in the germline V gene. This CDR3 is 15 amino acids long. J gave up 4 bases and V 7 bases, and 9 bases lay outside the gene matches. The CDR3 DNA reads TGCAGCGCTCTGCGGGACAGGGGGCCGGCAGATACGCAGTATTTT. It specifies CSALRDRGPADTQYF.

The sample holds many counts of this clonotype. This chain uses TRBV6-1 with TRBJ1-5, with no clear D. CDR1 and CDR2 from the germline V gene are MNHNS and SASEGT. The CDR3 contains 14 residues. V dropped 6 bases and J dropped 2 bases, with 11 bases sitting between them. CDR3: CASSGGAGNQPQHF. For the CDR3, the DNA is TGTGCCAGCAGCGGAGGAGCTGGCAATCAGCCCCAGCATTTT.

This clonotype was counted only a few times. This chain joins TRBV27 and TRBJ2-5; 10 bases are shared with TRBD2. This CDR3 spans 14 amino acids. The J segment lost 5 bases and the V segment lost 6 bases, leaving 6 bases of the junction unmatched. The germline gives CDR1 MNHEY, CDR2 SMNVEV (reference sequence). CDR3 sequence reads: CASRVSGGMETQYF. The DNA of the CDR3 is TGTGCCAGCAGAGTTAGCGGGGGGATGGAGACCCAGTACTTC.

V is TRBV2 and J is TRBJ1-5; the D is unclear. The CDR3 spans 18 residues. In germline, CDR1 is SNHLY, CDR2 FYNNEI. V shed 6 bases and J shed 0 bases, with 21 bases lying between them. The CDR3 DNA is TGTGCCAGCAGGGAAACGGGGAAGGGATGGAGTAGCAATCAGCCCCAGCATTTT. It is translated as CASRETGKGWSSNQPQHF.

In this sample, this clonotype turned up many times. The gene calls are TRBV11-2 and TRBJ2-2; D unclear. Per the germline V gene, CDR1 is SGHAT and CDR2 is FQNNGV. The length of the CDR3 is 16 residues. V was shortened by 1 base and J by 3 bases, with 12 bases between the two germline ends. The CDR3 coding sequence is TGTGCCAGCAGCTTAGGGACCGCTGTTTACACCGGGGAGCTGTTTTTT. Encoded protein: CASSLGTAVYTGELFF.

In its sample, this clonotype was seen a few times. The chain uses TRBV11-2 and TRBJ2-5; tentative D call: TRBD2 (6 bases). CDR3 size: 17 residues. Germline values: CDR1 SGHAT, CDR2 FQNNGV. Trimming pared 6 bases from V and 1 base from J, leaving 21 bases between. CDR3 sequence: CASSTSKTESVQETQYF. CDR3 nucleotide sequence: TGTGCCAGCAGTACTAGCAAGACAGAGAGTGTCCAAGAGACCCAGTACTTC.

The chain links TRBV7-9 to TRBJ2-1, with D perhaps matching TRBD1 (6 bases). The germline gives CDR1 SEHNR, CDR2 FQNEAQ (reference sequence). The ends were cut back, 1 base at V and 4 bases at J, with 11 bases in the middle. This CDR3 has 15 amino acids. The CDR3 DNA sequence: TGTGCCAGCAGCTTAGGGCCCGGACAGTACAATGAGCAGTTCTTC. Translated: CASSLGPGQYNEQFF.

The V and J genes are TRBV20-1 and TRBJ2-3, with TRBD2 matching 10 bases. CDR3 length: 15 amino acids. Looked up from germline, CDR1 is DFQATT and CDR2 is SNEGSKA (reference sequence). Trimming removed 3 bases from V and 4 bases from J; junction bases left unmatched: 7. CDR3 sequence reads: CSASAGTSVPDTQYF. The CDR3 DNA reads as TGCAGTGCTAGTGCCGGGACTAGCGTCCCAGATACGCAGTATTTT.

This clonotype was seen more than once but under ten times. The J gene is TRBJ2-5, the V gene TRBV6-6, with 8 bases aligning to TRBD2. Germline V CDR1 and CDR2: MNHNY, SVGAGI (reference sequence). CDR3 size: 15 residues. J lost 1 base, V lost 3 bases, and 4 bases had no gene match. The DNA for the CDR3 is TGTGCCAGCAGTTATAAGCGGGGGACCCAAGAGACCCAGTACTTC. Protein: CASSYKRGTQETQYF.

This clonotype was counted between two and nine times. This rearrangement joins TRBV6-2 or TRBV6-3 to TRBJ2-3; 7 bases match TRBD2. From germline, CDR1 is MNHEY and CDR2 SVGEGT. The length of the CDR3 is 15 residues. The V gene end was trimmed by 4 bases and the J gene end by 2 bases; junction bases not matched to a gene: 6. The CDR3 DNA sequence: TGTGCCAGCAGTTCCCCTAGCGGATACACAGATACGCAGTATTTT. As protein: CASSSPSGYTDTQYF.

Only a few counts were recorded for this clonotype. The V call is TRBV11-2, the J call TRBJ1-4; D unresolved. V shed 5 bases and J shed 11 bases, with 9 bases lying between them. The germline CDR1 and CDR2 sequences are SGHAT and FQNNGV. The CDR3 extends over 11 amino acids. The CDR3 DNA follows: TGTGCCAGCAGCCAAGGGTTGAAACTGTTTTTT. It yields the protein CASSQGLKLFF.

This chain links TRBV6-5 with TRBJ2-2; D call uncertain. V was trimmed by 2 bases and J by 1 base, leaving 14 bases between them. Germline CDR1 MNHEY, CDR2 SVGAGI. The CDR3 spans 17 residues. The CDR3 DNA sequence: TGTGCCAGCAGTTACCACTTATCACTTGGGAACACCGGGGAGCTGTTTTTT. It encodes CASSYHLSLGNTGELFF.

This clonotype occurred a few times. The gene calls are TRBV6-1 and TRBJ1-1; D is unclear. In germline, CDR1 is MNHNS, CDR2 SASEGT. Trimming took 6 bases from V and 11 from J, leaving 16 bases between them. The CDR3 is 12 residues long. In DNA form, the CDR3 reads TGTGCCAGCAGACAAGACCCCCGGACGGCTTTCTTT. Amino acids: CASRQDPRTAFF.

CDR3 amino acids: CASSQDPPTDTQYF. Written as DNA, the CDR3 is TGCGCCAGCAGCCAAGATCCCCCCACAGATACGCAGTATTTT. The rearrangement joins TRBV4-3 to TRBJ2-3, with unresolved D. Germline V gene lookup returns CDR1 LGHNA and CDR2 YSLEER. V was clipped by 0 bases and J by 2 bases, with 6 bases between them. The CDR3 runs 14 residues.

The chain is built from TRBV27 and TRBJ2-2; D uncertain. Per germline, CDR1 MNHEY and CDR2 SMNVEV (reference sequence). Trimming removed 5 bases at V and 0 bases at J, with 19 bases between. The length of the CDR3 is 18 residues. The DNA for the CDR3 is TGTGCCAGCAGTCCCCTCCTCGTCGGGCCACCGAACACCGGGGAGCTGTTTTTT. Protein: CASSPLLVGPPNTGELFF.

This clonotype occurred a few times. The gene calls are TRBV5-1 and TRBJ2-5; the match to TRBD2 covers 10 bases. J gave up 4 bases and V 4 bases, and 4 bases lay outside the gene matches. Looked up from germline, CDR1 is SGHRS and CDR2 is YFSETQ. This CDR3 has 14 amino acids. This CDR3 is CASSPIAGGETQYF. The CDR3 DNA follows: TGCGCCAGCAGCCCCATAGCGGGGGGAGAGACCCAGTACTTC.

This CDR3 reads CASSVGGAGWNSPLHF. DNA for the CDR3: TGTGCCAGCAGCGTAGGTGGGGCAGGGTGGAATTCACCCCTCCACTTT. This sequence joins TRBV9 and TRBJ1-6; D perhaps matches TRBD1 (5 bases). This CDR3 comprises 16 residues. The V end was cut by 0 bases, the J end by 7 bases, with 14 bases between. The germline V gene encodes CDR1 SGDLS and CDR2 YYNGEE.

CDR3 residues: CASSLGIGISGTGELFF. The CDR3 DNA follows: TGTGCCAGCAGCTTAGGCATTGGGATTTCAGGCACCGGGGAGCTGTTTTTT. The rearrangement joins TRBV7-6 to TRBJ2-2; D unclear. Deletions cut 1 base from V and 4 bases from J, with 16 bases between. The CDR3 is 17 residues long. Germline V gene lookup returns CDR1 SGHVS and CDR2 FNYEAQ.

The gene calls are TRBV5-1 and TRBJ2-1; D is unresolved. Trimming pared 4 bases from V and 1 base from J, leaving 21 bases between. Germline V gives CDR1 SGHRS, CDR2 YFSETQ. CDR3 length: 18 residues. The CDR3 region has the DNA TGCGCCAGCAGCCATACGAGCGTTGAGGATTGGTCCTACAATGAGCAGTTCTTC. It translates to CASSHTSVEDWSYNEQFF.

The genes are TRBV4-1 and TRBJ1-2, with 10 bases matching TRBD1. From germline, CDR1 is MGHRA and CDR2 YSYEKL. The V and J ends lost 2 bases and 4 bases, in that order; junction bases with no gene match: 4. CDR3 length: 15 amino acids. The DNA of the CDR3 is TGCGCCAGCAGCCAAATTCGGGACAGGGGCTATGGCTACACCTTC. Amino acids: CASSQIRDRGYGYTF.

The chain carries TRBV7-6 and TRBJ1-1, with D unclear. V was shortened by 6 bases and J by 0 bases, with 14 bases between the two germline ends. The CDR3 spans 15 residues. Germline values: CDR1 SGHVS, CDR2 FNYEAQ. CDR3 amino acids: CASRGFWGLNTEAFF. The CDR3 DNA follows: TGTGCCAGCAGGGGATTTTGGGGATTGAACACTGAAGCTTTCTTT.

This clonotype was picked up a small number of times. The gene calls are TRBV6-1 and TRBJ2-2, with 7 bases aligning to TRBD1. J gave up 6 bases and V 5 bases, and 0 bases lay outside the gene matches. The CDR3 totals 12 residues. Germline-derived CDR1 and CDR2 are MNHNS and SASEGT. This CDR3 is CASSRGPGELFF. CDR3 coding DNA: TGTGCCAGCAGTAGGGGGCCCGGGGAGCTGTTTTTT.

The rearrangement joins TRBV7-9 to TRBJ1-5; 9 bases are a match to TRBD1. The V gene end was trimmed by 3 bases and the J gene end by 5 bases; junction bases not matched to a gene: 11. The CDR3 length is 17 residues. Germline assignment: CDR1 SEHNR and CDR2 FQNEAQ (reference sequence). This chain's CDR3 is CASSFAGDRGKDQPQHF. The CDR3 nucleotides read TGTGCCAGCAGCTTTGCGGGAGACAGGGGGAAAGATCAGCCCCAGCATTTT.

The rearrangement uses TRBV6-1 and TRBJ2-1; D not resolved. CDR1 and CDR2 from the germline V gene are MNHNS and SASEGT. The CDR3 loop spans 15 amino acids. Trimming left V 5 bases short and J 7 bases short, with 18 bases between. The CDR3 DNA sequence: TGTGCCAGCAGTCAAGGAGAGTTTGGATGGAATGAGCAGTTCTTC. This gives the protein CASSQGEFGWNEQFF.